The TCR beta chain under discussion was sequenced for a study of OX40 agonist ivuxolimab in advanced cancers. For the wider study: Ivuxolimab, which targeted the costimulatory receptor OX40 (CD134), was an agonistic, fully human IgG2 monoclonal antibody. Partial responses occurred in three dose-escalation patients, of whom one had hepatocellular carcinoma and two had cutaneous melanoma. In the dose-escalation cohort, 82.7% of patients were male, and the mean age was approximately 60 years, with a range of about 20 to 79. Intravenous ivuxolimab was administered to patients every 2 weeks at six dose levels: 0.01, 0.1, 0.3, 1.5, 3 and 10 mg/kg. Of the approximately 54 patients in dose escalation, 19 had hepatocellular carcinoma, some 15 had melanoma, 9 had renal cell carcinoma and 9 had head and neck cancer. Patients were allowed to have had prior anti-PD-1, anti-PD-L1 or anti-CTLA-4 therapy, and approximately 40% of the dose-escalation patients had been treated with checkpoint inhibitors. The paper covers the monotherapy dose-escalation part of the phase I ivuxolimab trial, which included N of about 56 patients. The point of sequencing TCRbeta in the periphery was to test whether ivuxolimab changed TCR sequence diversity and drove clonal T-cell expansion. Overall study outcomes, separate from this receptor: Which antigens the clonally expanded peripheral T cells were specific for was not determined. At doses of 0.1 to 3.0 mg/kg, clonal expansion of both CD4+ and CD8+ T cells in blood was seen between baseline and week 6. In partial responders in the 0.1-3.0 mg/kg groups, normalized peripheral clonal expansion was found to be among the lowest, especially among CD8+ T cells. Low levels of normalized T-cell clonal expansion were also seen in some nonresponding patients. After ivuxolimab, CD8+ T cells had more expanded clones than CD4+ T cells on average.

Genomic DNA was extracted from sorted cells for sequencing of the TCRbeta CDR3 region. TCRbeta CDR3 regions were sequenced using the immunoSEQ Assay. TCRdb took this table from immuneACCESS and kept in-frame rearrangements with V and J called. Such tables lack part of the clones; where checked against another copy, unresolved V genes explain under half of the gap, and the rest is unexplained. In all, the sample holds about 95,000 clones, and about 88% of those were seen once. The ten top clones hold about 0.3% of the sample. Unmatched junction bases come to 1, with V trimmed by 9 bases and J by 7 bases. From the cysteine through the phenylalanine, the CDR3 covers 11 amino acids. Of the read, only the CDR3 DNA is kept; its 33 bases are in frame from base 1. CDR1 is given as SNHLY and CDR2 as FYNNEI, both from the germline V gene. Comment on this clone: The antigen it binds to is not known. No qualities accompany the bases; no much larger clone lies one base away.

The trial excluded patients who had a history of autoimmune disease or were on systemic immunosuppression. Peripheral blood for TCR sequencing was drawn from every dose cohort at baseline, at cycle 4 day 1 and at cycle 7 day 1. Samples were obtained from an open-label, multicenter, first-in-human phase I dose-escalation trial of ivuxolimab. The trial enrolled adults with locally advanced or metastatic head and neck squamous cell, hepatocellular, melanoma or renal cell carcinoma. CD4+ and CD8+ T cells were sorted separately from peripheral blood before TCR sequencing. The chain joins TRBV2 to TRBJ2-1; TRBD1 agrees with 9 junctional bases. The specimen comprised CD4+ or CD8+ T cells sorted from blood, sampled in a trial of the OX40 agonist ivuxolimab. The TCR originated in an adult with an advanced solid tumor such as melanoma, head and neck, liver or kidney cancer. The CDR3 is CASDRGNEQFF. The nucleotides are TGTGCCAGTGACAGGGGGAATGAGCAGTTCTTC.